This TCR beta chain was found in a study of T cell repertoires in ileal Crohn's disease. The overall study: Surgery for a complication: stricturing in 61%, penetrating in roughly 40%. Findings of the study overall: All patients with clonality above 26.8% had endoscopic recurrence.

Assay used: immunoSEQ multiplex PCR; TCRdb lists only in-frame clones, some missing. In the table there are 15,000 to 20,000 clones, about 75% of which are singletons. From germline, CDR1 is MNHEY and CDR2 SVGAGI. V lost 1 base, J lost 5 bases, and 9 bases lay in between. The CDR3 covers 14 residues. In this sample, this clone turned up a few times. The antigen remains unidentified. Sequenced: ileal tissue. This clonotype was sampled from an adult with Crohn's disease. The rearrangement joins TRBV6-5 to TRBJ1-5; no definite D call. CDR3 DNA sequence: TGTGCCAGCAGTTACTATGACACCTATCAGCCCCAGCATTTT. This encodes CASSYYDTYQPQHF.